This is a list of T cell receptor beta chains from one sample in a study of PD-1 blockade in classical Hodgkin lymphoma. The repertoire was sequenced with immunoSEQ multiplex PCR; TCRdb's copy has only in-frame clones and lacks some. Among tens of thousands of clones, approximately 68% were seen once, and the ten largest hold about 1.2%. Here the sequenced sample was CD4+ T cells from blood, taken before the fourth cycle of nivolumab. The receptors stem from a human donor with classical Hodgkin lymphoma. Both conserved end residues are part of each CDR3. The order of the fields is J gene, V gene, clone size, D gene, CDR3 DNA, CDR3 protein. A D gene is named only where the DNA matches it firmly. Not every row has a clone size; where given, it reads once, few, many or a size class.

TRBJ2-3 | TRBV12-1 | NA | NA | TGTGCCAGCAGCTTGGGACCCTTCGACCGCGGCACAGATACGCAGTATTTT | CASSLGPFDRGTDTQYF
TRBJ2-7 | TRBV10-2 | few | TRBD2 | TGCGCCAGCGCGGGACTAGCAGGCTACGAGCAGTACTTC | CASAGLAGYEQYF
TRBJ2-3 | TRBV11-3 | few | TRBD2 | TGTGCCAGCAGCTTAGGCGGGGGAAGCACAGATACGCAGTATTTT | CASSLGGGSTDTQYF
TRBJ1-6 | TRBV11-2 | NA | NA | TGTGCCAGCAGCTTTAGCCCCGGGACGCGTGGTATCTCACCCCTCCACTTT | CASSFSPGTRGISPLHF
TRBJ1-3 | TRBV19 | NA | NA | TGTGCCAGTACTCTACCGGGACTGGGAAACACCATATATTTT | CASTLPGLGNTIYF
TRBJ2-5 | TRBV18 | NA | NA | TGTGCCAGCTCACCCTTACAAGAGACCCAGTACTTC | CASSPLQETQYF
TRBJ2-3 | TRBV5-4 | NA | TRBD1 | TGTGCCAGCAGCCTCACAGGGGGCCCGTTTAGCACAGATACGCAGTATTTT | CASSLTGGPFSTDTQYF
TRBJ1-1 | TRBV28 | NA | NA | TGTGCCAGCAGGGATTTTGGGGACCGCGCTGAAGCTTTCTTT | CASRDFGDRAEAFF
TRBJ1-2 | TRBV10-3 | NA | NA | TGTGCCATCAGTTCGGCAGGGGTGGGCTATGGCTACACCTTC | CAISSAGVGYGYTF
TRBJ2-7 | TRBV18 | NA | TRBD2 | TGTGCCAGCTCACCAGGCGGGGGGCGTAACGAGCAGTACTTC | CASSPGGGRNEQYF
TRBJ1-2 | TRBV6-6 | NA | NA | TGTGCCAGCAGATCCGGGGGGGCCAGAAACTATGGCTACACCTTC | CASRSGGARNYGYTF
TRBJ2-7 | TRBV19 | NA | NA | TGTGCCAGTAGTATAGTAAGGTCAGGAGCCTACGAGCAGTACTTC | CASSIVRSGAYEQYF
TRBJ1-6 | TRBV6-5 | NA | NA | TGTGCCAGCAGTTCGCTGGGTTCTAATAATTCACCCCTCCACTTT | CASSSLGSNNSPLHF
TRBJ1-6 | TRBV7-6 | few | NA | TGTGCCAGCAGCTTAGGGACAGTTAATAATTCACCCCTCCACTTT | CASSLGTVNNSPLHF
TRBJ2-7 | TRBV7-2 | few | NA | TGTGCCAGCAGCTTACCTAAGACAGGGAGGACCTACGAGCAGTACTTC | CASSLPKTGRTYEQYF
TRBJ1-5 | TRBV7-2 | medium-sized | NA | TGTGCCAGCAGCCCACAAAGGCAGCAGCCCCAGCATTTT | CASSPQRQQPQHF
TRBJ1-1 | TRBV18 | few | NA | TGTGCCAGCTCACCATATGGCGGGGACACTGAAGCTTTCTTT | CASSPYGGDTEAFF
TRBJ1-1 | TRBV6-5 | NA | NA | TGTGCCAGCAGTTACCTCTCAGCCCCGACCCAAGCTTTCTTT | CASSYLSAPTQAFF
TRBJ1-2 | TRBV29-1 | few | NA | TGCAGCGTTGTTGAGTCAGGATGGTATGGCTACACCTTC | CSVVESGWYGYTF
TRBJ2-7 | TRBV4-1 | few | TRBD2 | TGCGCCAGCAGCCAAGCCGCTAGCGGTCCCTACGAGCAGTACTTC | CASSQAASGPYEQYF
TRBJ1-1 | TRBV18 | NA | TRBD1 | TGTGCCAGCTCACCACCTAACAGGGGCGTGAACACTGAAGCTTTCTTT | CASSPPNRGVNTEAFF
TRBJ2-5 | TRBV28 | NA | TRBD1 | TGTGCCAGCAGTTGGGGGGACAGGGGAGAGACCCAGTACTTC | CASSWGDRGETQYF
TRBJ1-5 | TRBV2 | NA | NA | TGTGCCAGCAGTGGAGGGACGAATAGCAATCAGCCCCAGCATTTT | CASSGGTNSNQPQHF
TRBJ1-3 | TRBV27 | NA | NA | TGTGCCAGCAGTTCGGGGCCGGGGGGAAACACCATATATTTT | CASSSGPGGNTIYF
TRBJ1-1 | TRBV5-4 | few | TRBD1 | TGTGCCAGCAGCGCGGACAGGGGATTTATGAACACTGAAGCTTTCTTT | CASSADRGFMNTEAFF
TRBJ1-2 | TRBV7-2 | few | TRBD1 | TGTGCCAGCAGCTTAGGAGGGACAGCTTATGGCTACACCTTC | CASSLGGTAYGYTF